Below, one T cell receptor (beta chain) is given with its context. What it binds is unknown. TCRdb keeps only in-frame clones here, not all; method: immunoSEQ multiplex PCR. This table has fewer than 150,000 clones, around 89% appearing once. This CDR3 is built from 15 residues. Trimming cost V 2 bases and J 2 bases, with 10 bases left between them. Germline-derived CDR1 and CDR2 are MDHEN and SYDVKM. These data belong to a study of T cell responses to AZD1222 COVID-19 vaccine. Study-wide findings and caveats: Repertoire sampling occurred only after the peak T cell response.

The receptor was derived from an adult in good health. Here the sequenced sample was peripheral blood, taken on day 0 of AZD1222 vaccination. The rearrangement uses TRBV28 and TRBJ1-5, with D perhaps TRBD1 (5 bases). The CDR3 sequence: CASSLIGARNQPQHF. The CDR3 DNA sequence: TGTGCCAGCAGTTTAATCGGGGCCCGCAATCAGCCCCAGCATTTT.